Below, 22 T cell receptor beta chains from the same sample are listed, as sequenced in a study of post-analysis software for immune sequencing data. Sequencing libraries made from TCR beta cDNA carried unique molecular identifiers. TCRdb re-called the PCR reads with MiXCR, one entry per CDR3 protein. The top ten hold about 3.4% of the sample, which has roughly 200,000 distinct CDR3 sequences, 29% seen once. Study-wide results and limits: With TRBV5-6, TRBV5-1 and TRBV20-1 included, about five TRBV segments were more frequent in patients than in controls.

Their antigen targets remain unknown. The sequencing sample was made of blood. These receptors came from a girl aged 2-17 years with multiple sclerosis.

Remarks on this clonotype: A much larger clone differs from this one at a single base, so this may be a read error. This chain joins TRBV12-3 or TRBV12-4 and TRBJ2-6; no clear D gene. The CDR3 spans 16 residues. Trimming took 7 bases from V and 4 from J, leaving 17 bases between them. CDR3 sequence (DNA): TGTGCCAGCAACTCTCGTAGGGTGTCCGGGGCCAACGTCCTGACTTTC. Its translation is CASNSRRVSGANVLTF.

The rearrangement links TRBV5-4 to TRBJ1-2; 7 bases fit TRBD1. Germline CDR1 SGHNT, CDR2 YYREEE (reference sequence). V lost 5 bases and J lost 5; bases outside the gene matches: 6. This CDR3 contains 13 residues. CDR3 protein: CASRDGQEYGYTF. CDR3 coding DNA: TGTGCCAGCAGGGATGGACAGGAGTATGGCTACACCTTC.

This clonotype was observed at least ten times. The chain carries TRBV7-8 and TRBJ2-5; D ambiguous. In germline, CDR1 is SGHVS, CDR2 FQNEAQ. V lost 0 bases and J 5 bases, leaving 10 bases between the germline ends. CDR3 length: 14 residues. CDR3 sequence reads: CASSLADPGETQYF. CDR3 DNA: TGTGCCAGCAGCTTAGCGGACCCTGGGGAGACCCAGTACTTC. The entire variable domain, with the rest obtained from reference TRBV7-8 and TRBJ2-5, is as follows: GAGVSQSPRYKVAKRGQDVALRCDPISGHVSLFWYQQALGQGPEFLTYFQNEAQLDKSGLPSDRFFAERPEGSVSTLKIQRTQQEDSAVYLCASSLADPGETQYFGPGTRLLVL.

With regard to this clonotype: This may be a read error, as it is one base from a much larger clone. This sequence joins TRBV10-3 and TRBJ2-1, with D perhaps matching TRBD1 (6 bases). The CDR3 covers 12 residues. CDR1 and CDR2 from the germline V gene are ENHRY and SYGVKD. The V end lost 10 bases, the J end lost 7 bases, and 14 bases lay between the germline ends. The CDR3 reads CARASGDNEQFF. CDR3 DNA: TGTGCCAGAGCGTCAGGGGATAATGAGCAGTTCTTC.

About this clonotype itself: This clone may be a read error of a much larger clone one base away. The chain has TRBV12-3 or TRBV12-4 and TRBJ1-5, with D unclear. Trimming shortened V by 3 bases and J by 9 bases, and 12 bases separated the two germline ends. This CDR3 region has 13 residues. The chain's CDR3 is CASSFSPYRPQHF. The DNA for the CDR3 is TGTGCCAGCAGTTTCAGTCCTTATCGGCCCCAGCATTTT.

The sample holds many counts of this clonotype. The CDR3 here is CASSFSSRGALSYEQYF. In DNA form, the CDR3 reads TGTGCCAGCAGCTTTAGTTCACGGGGCGCGCTTTCCTACGAGCAGTACTTC. This chain joins TRBV13 and TRBJ2-7; D possibly matches TRBD1 or TRBD2 (5 bases each). The germline V gene has CDR1 PRHDT and CDR2 FYEKMQ (reference sequence). Trimming stripped 3 bases from V and 1 base from J, with 19 bases between. The CDR3 has 17 amino acids.

This clonotype has only a few counts. The chain couples TRBV20-1 to TRBJ2-5; D is possibly TRBD1 or TRBD2 (5 bases each). V dropped 4 bases and J dropped 3 bases, with 15 bases sitting between them. The CDR3 runs to 14 residues. Looked up from germline, CDR1 is DFQATT and CDR2 is SNEGSKA (reference sequence). CDR3: CSAIPGLKKETQYF. CDR3 bases: TGCAGTGCTATTCCGGGGCTTAAAAAAGAGACCCAGTACTTC.

Worth noting for this clonotype: One base away lies a much larger clone, so this may be a sequencing read error. The chain joins TRBV10-3 to TRBJ2-1, with D possibly matching TRBD2 (6 bases). The V gene lost 3 bases and the J gene lost 10 bases, with 16 bases spanning the gap. Germline loops: CDR1 ENHRY, CDR2 SYGVKD. The CDR3 runs 14 residues. The CDR3 coding sequence is TGTGCCATCAGTGATGGCGGGGTCTCCTACGAGCAGTTCTTC. Translated, it gives CAISDGGVSYEQFF.

This clonotype was observed at least ten times. The chain recombines TRBV4-1 with TRBJ2-5, with a weak D call TRBD1 (5 bases). Germline V gives CDR1 MGHRA, CDR2 YSYEKL. The V and J ends lost 1 base and 2 bases respectively, with 5 bases between them. This CDR3 contains 13 residues. The DNA for the CDR3 is TGCGCCAGCAGCCAAGGACAGCAAGAGACCCAGTACTTC. This sequence encodes CASSQGQQETQYF.

As concerns this clonotype: At one end, the junction sequence differs from germline, possibly due to a read error. The chain couples TRBV7-8 to TRBJ1-1; 7 bases align to TRBD1. This CDR3 has 17 residues. CDR1 SGHVS and CDR2 FQNEAQ come from the germline V gene. The CDR3 region is CASSLGAQGSSYTKAFF. In DNA, the CDR3 is TGTGCCAGCAGCTTAGGGGCACAGGGGAGTTCGTACACTAAAGCTTTCTTT.

The genes are TRBV30 and TRBJ1-1, with TRBD1 as a possible D gene (5 bases). From germline, CDR1 is GTSNPN and CDR2 SVGIG (reference sequence). The CDR3 has 11 residues. V was clipped by 5 bases and J by 8 bases, with 12 bases between them. In nucleotides, the CDR3 is TGTGCCTGGGAGGGGAAGTTAGAAGCTTTCTTT. As protein: CAWEGKLEAFF.

This clonotype was recorded at least ten times. The rearrangement joins TRBV7-9 to TRBJ1-2, with a possible D match to TRBD1 (6 bases). The length of the CDR3 is 16 residues. Per germline, CDR1 SEHNR and CDR2 FQNEAQ (reference sequence). V was shortened by 4 bases and J by 5 bases, with 20 bases between the two germline ends. In nucleotides, the CDR3 is TGTGCCAGCAGCTCGCCGAGGGGGAGGGCAACGTATGGCTACACCTTC. The encoded protein is CASSSPRGRATYGYTF.

This clonotype was seen repeatedly, ten times or more. CDR3: CASRPSRGSYNEQFF. The DNA of the CDR3 is TGTGCCAGCAGACCTTCCAGGGGCTCCTACAATGAGCAGTTCTTC. The gene calls are TRBV12-3 or TRBV12-4 and TRBJ2-1; D might be TRBD1 (6 bases). CDR3 size: 15 residues. Trimming took off 6 bases at V and 0 bases at J, with 12 bases between the two ends.

This clonotype was detected many times. The rearrangement links TRBV10-3 to TRBJ2-1; weak D call: TRBD1 (6 bases). Germline lookup yields CDR1 ENHRY and CDR2 SYGVKD. The CDR3 is made up of 11 amino acids. Trimming removed 10 bases at V and 8 bases at J, with 12 bases between. The CDR3 loop is CATGESDEQFF. The CDR3 bases are TGTGCCACAGGGGAGAGCGATGAGCAGTTCTTC.

This chain connects TRBV6-1 to TRBJ1-3; D gene uncertain. The V gene's germline CDR1 is MNHNS and CDR2 SASEGT. This CDR3 spans 12 amino acids. Deletions cut 1 base from V and 4 bases from J, with 2 bases between. For the CDR3, the DNA is TGTGCCAGCAGTGAAGGAGGAAACACCATATATTTT. Amino acid sequence: CASSEGGNTIYF.

V is TRBV18 and J is TRBJ1-6; tentatively, D is TRBD1 (5 bases). The CDR3 loop spans 14 amino acids. Per the germline V gene, CDR1 is KGHSH and CDR2 is LQKENI. With 3 bases removed from V and 9 bases from J, the gap between germline ends came to 12 bases. CDR3 nucleotide sequence: TGTGCCAGCTCACCGGAGGGCCAGGGTTCACCCCTCCACTTT. Protein: CASSPEGQGSPLHF.

The chain employs TRBV29-1 and TRBJ2-2; the D gene is possibly TRBD1 (6 bases). V was clipped by 4 bases and J by 0 bases, with 9 bases between them. The CDR3 has 14 residues. In germline, CDR1 is SQVTM, CDR2 ANQGSEA. The CDR3 is CSVGQGTNTGELFF. The CDR3 region has the DNA TGCAGCGTTGGTCAGGGGACGAACACCGGGGAGCTGTTTTTT.

This clonotype showed up just a few times. The V call is TRBV2, the J call TRBJ1-4; TRBD1 might be the D (5 bases). V was pared by 8 bases and J by 8 bases, with 15 bases between. This CDR3 is 13 amino acids long. Per the germline V gene, CDR1 is SNHLY and CDR2 is FYNNEI. The CDR3: CASLGDRDEKLFF. CDR3 DNA sequence: TGTGCCAGCCTCGGGGATAGGGACGAAAAACTGTTTTTT.

This clonotype has more than one count but fewer than ten. The chain is built from TRBV12-3 or TRBV12-4 and TRBJ2-4; maybe TRBD1 (6 bases). The tail of the sequence fits TRBJ2-7 better, so the J call may be wrong. The CDR3 consists of 15 residues. The CDR3 reads CASSFGGQLYYEQYF. For the CDR3, the DNA is TGTGCCAGCAGTTTTGGAGGACAGTTATACTACGAGCAGTACTTC.

The sample holds one count of this clonotype. The rearrangement uses TRBV7-2 and TRBJ2-7, with TRBD1 matching over 7 bases. Germline V gives CDR1 SGHTA, CDR2 FQGNSA. V lost 4 bases, J lost 2 bases, and 11 bases stayed unmatched. The CDR3 extends over 16 amino acids. CDR3 nucleotide sequence: TGTGCCAGCAGCTCTGGACAGGTTGTCTACACCTACGAGCAGTACTTC. Protein: CASSSGQVVYTYEQYF.

The chain couples TRBV2 to TRBJ2-5; 8 bases line up with TRBD1. J gave up 4 bases and V 4 bases, and 5 bases lay outside the gene matches. This CDR3 spans 14 amino acids. CDR1 is SNHLY, CDR2 FYNNEI, per germline. As DNA, the CDR3 is TGTGCCAGCAGTGGCCAGGGGGCTGGAGAGACCCAGTACTTC. Its protein product is CASSGQGAGETQYF.

This clonotype was recorded a few times. The chain couples TRBV12-3 or TRBV12-4 to TRBJ2-2, with D possibly matching TRBD1 (6 bases). The CDR3 loop spans 14 amino acids. V was clipped by 7 bases and J by 6 bases, with 15 bases between them. The CDR3 sequence is CASTTQQGPGELFF. The CDR3 DNA reads TGTGCCAGCACCACACAACAGGGCCCCGGGGAGCTGTTTTTT.